This T cell receptor (beta chain) was recorded in a study of cytomegalovirus exposure and HLA in healthy donors. The germline V gene encodes CDR1 SNHLY and CDR2 FYNNEI. V lost 7 bases and J lost 1, with 13 bases in between. The CDR3 length is 14 residues. 60 Vbeta and 13 Jbeta primers were used in PCR. Libraries were prepared by immunoSEQ multiplex PCR; TCRdb keeps only in-frame clonotypes and omits some of them. The sample comprises 100,000 or so clones, around 70% of which are singletons, and approximately 1.2% rests with the top ten. The chain couples TRBV2 to TRBJ1-1; D perhaps matches TRBD1 (6 bases). The sequenced sample was PBMCs. This receptor was identified in a man aged 35 to 55 in good health and CMV-seronegative. In DNA form, the CDR3 reads TGTGCCAGCAAAATCGGACAGCAGAACACTGAAGCTTTCTTT. This codes for CASKIGQQNTEAFF.